This TCR beta chain was sequenced in a study of shared clonotypes between healthy human individuals (TCRdb year 2020). Looking at the study overall: The cohort included three men and a couple of women between 18 and 49 years of age. To estimate repertoire size and how much clonotypes are shared between individuals, the study performed deep sequencing of blood TCR repertoires from a handful of healthy adults. For each donor, three plates each were used for CD4 naive and CD4 memory, two plates were used for CD8 naive, and one plate was used for CD8 memory. To increase sequencing depth and limit assay-specific biases, TCR repertoire library preparation and sequencing were carried out by different laboratories using diverse techniques. Per donor, leukapheresis produced somewhere between about 0.94 and 9.5 billion PBMCs. Points the paper makes about the study in general: Because the study included only a small number of donors, the genetic and exposure-history diversity represented was limited. Only blood was sampled, and tissue TCR repertoires likely differ from those in blood. Sharing across a handful of donors was observed for about 5% of naive CD4, about 4% of naive CD8, 2% to 2.5% of memory CD4, and less than 0.45% of memory CD8 clonotypes. Compared with non-shared clonotypes, clonotypes shared by all four sorted-subset donors had higher generation probabilities. Even with the large sequencing depth, rarefaction of the sorted-subset datasets indicated that sequencing was incomplete. Estimated clonotype richness was generally larger for naive than for memory subsets. Pairwise subsampling indicated that sequencing depth was expected to affect the degree of clonotype sharing among donors.

The donors were healthy, HIV-negative adults who had no recently reported acute infections or vaccinations. Every donor was a Caucasian adult residing in Nashville, Tennessee, USA. Magnetic negative selection was used to enrich CD4+ T cells, after which naive cells were positively selected on CD45RA and the negative fraction became the memory subset. Blood was collected by leukapheresis, and PBMCs were isolated by Ficoll-Histopaque density gradient centrifugation and then cryopreserved in liquid nitrogen vapor phase. Purity and quantity of every magnetically sorted T cell population were checked by analytical flow cytometry. Each sorted fraction had its genomic DNA isolated and then quantified by UV absorbance on a Nanodrop 2000c. TCR CDR3 regions were amplified from genomic DNA by multiplex PCR using the deep immunoSEQ assay. Extracted genomic DNA from each cell subset was spread evenly across all wells of several immunoSEQ 96-well plates, with each plate serving as a replicate. For sorted subsets, approximately 210 ng genomic DNA, equal to 30,000 to 35,000 T cell genomes, was loaded into each replicate PCR. The purified libraries were quantified using a Qubit 3.0 fluorometer, sized with a Bioanalyzer 2100, and then quantified again using the KAPA Library Quantification kit. Every immunoSEQ 96-well plate was sequenced on a separate single-read 150-cycle Illumina NextSeq 550 flow cell. The paper's processing steps were these. Because the immunoSEQ output included only junctional sequences and no quality scores, the filtering could not be the same as the filtering used for full-length reads. To assign V/J genes and CDR3, sequences were annotated using PyIR, a Python wrapper for IgBLAST v1.9, with IMGT germline references. Reads were removed for weak V/J assignments (E-value above 1e-6), missing CDR3, stop codons, out-of-frame junctions, or ambiguous translated residues. V3J clonotypes were defined by identical inferred V gene, J gene, and CDR3 amino acid sequence. Percentage overlap between repertoires was computed as shared unique clonotypes divided by the size of the smaller repertoire. RTK rarefaction, the Chao1 estimator, and Recon v2.1 estimates of unobserved clonotypes were used to assess repertoire richness. Generation probabilities for all TCRbeta clonotypes obtained by the gDNA method from a handful of donors were computed using OLGA. Not all clones reach the TCRdb copy of this immuneACCESS table, which keeps in-frame sequences only. Checked studies attribute under half of the gap to unresolved V genes and leave the rest unexplained. The V and J calls and the clone size are those of that table, but D and trimming were determined from the DNA. The sample records 2 million to 3 million clones, 85% to 95% of which are singletons. The ten largest clones capture about 0.13% of the sample.

The CDR3, from cysteine to phenylalanine, totals 14 residues. Kept here is only the CDR3 DNA, which spans 42 bases and is read in frame from base 1. Looking up the germline V gene yields CDR1 MDHEN and CDR2 SYDVKM. The V and J ends are trimmed by 6 bases and 5 bases, leaving 17 bases between them. Of note for this clone: Its antigen is still unknown. Per-base quality was not reported, and no clone a single base away is much larger than it.

The chain links TRBV28 with TRBJ2-7, with a tentative D gene TRBD1 over 6 matching bases. This TCR was recovered from a young man in good health. The sequenced sample was naive CD4+ T cells sorted from blood. Taken with the paper, the label for cell subset or site translates to: CD45RA+ positively selected. The bases are TGTGCCAGCAGCCTCGACAGGCGCTGGAACGAGCAGTACTTC. Its coded protein is CASSLDRRWNEQYF.